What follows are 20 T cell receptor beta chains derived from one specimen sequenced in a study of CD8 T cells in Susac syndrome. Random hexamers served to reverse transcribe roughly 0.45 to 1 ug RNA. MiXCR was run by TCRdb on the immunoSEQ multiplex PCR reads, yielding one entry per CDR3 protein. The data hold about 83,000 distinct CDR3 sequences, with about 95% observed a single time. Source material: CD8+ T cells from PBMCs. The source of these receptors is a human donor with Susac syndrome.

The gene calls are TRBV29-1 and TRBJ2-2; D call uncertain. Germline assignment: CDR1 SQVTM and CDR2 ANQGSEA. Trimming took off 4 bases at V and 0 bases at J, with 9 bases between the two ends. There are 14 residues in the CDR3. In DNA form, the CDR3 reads TGCAGCGTTGGGGAACACCCGAACACCGGGGAGCTGTTTTTT. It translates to CSVGEHPNTGELFF.

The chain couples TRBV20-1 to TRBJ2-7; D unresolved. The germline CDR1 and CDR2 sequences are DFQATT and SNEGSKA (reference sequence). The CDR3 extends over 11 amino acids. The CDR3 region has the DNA TGCAGCCAGACAAAGCGCGACGAGCAGTACGTC. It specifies CSQTKRDEQYV.

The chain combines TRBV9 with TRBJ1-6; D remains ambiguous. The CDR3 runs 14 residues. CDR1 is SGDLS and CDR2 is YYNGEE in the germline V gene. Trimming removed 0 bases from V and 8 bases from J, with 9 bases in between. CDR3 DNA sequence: TGTGCCAGCAGCGTAGCGGATGGGTATTCACCCCTCCACTTT. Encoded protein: CASSVADGYSPLHF. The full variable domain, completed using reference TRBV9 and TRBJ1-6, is DSGVTQTPKHLITATGQRVTLRCSPRSGDLSVYWYQQSLDQGLQFLIQYYNGEERAKGNILERFSAQQFPDLHSELNLSSLELGDSALYFCASSVADGYSPLHFGNGTRLTVT.

The CDR3 loop is CSVNEKGSYEQYF. Written as DNA, the CDR3 is TGCAGCGTCAACGAGAAAGGCTCTTACGAGCAGTACTTC. The chain combines TRBV29-1 with TRBJ2-7; D call uncertain. The CDR3 consists of 13 residues. Germline lookup yields CDR1 SQVTM and CDR2 ANQGSEA. V was clipped by 6 bases and J by 4 bases, with 16 bases between them.

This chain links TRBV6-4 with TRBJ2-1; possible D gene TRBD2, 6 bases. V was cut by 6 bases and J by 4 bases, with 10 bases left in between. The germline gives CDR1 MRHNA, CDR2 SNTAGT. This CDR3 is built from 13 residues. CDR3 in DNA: TGTGCCAGCAGGGGGGGACCATACAATGAGCAGTTCTTC. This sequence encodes CASRGGPYNEQFF.

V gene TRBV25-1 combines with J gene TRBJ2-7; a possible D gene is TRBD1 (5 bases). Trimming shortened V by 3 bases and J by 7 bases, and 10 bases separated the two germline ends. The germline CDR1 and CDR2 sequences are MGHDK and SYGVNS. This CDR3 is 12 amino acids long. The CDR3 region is CASSDGAWEQYF. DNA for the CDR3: TGTGCCAGCAGTGATGGGGCGTGGGAGCAGTACTTC.

In DNA, the CDR3 is TGTGCCAGCAGCCCCCCGAGGGGAGATACGCAGTATTTT. Protein: CASSPPRGDTQYF. The V and J genes are TRBV11-2 and TRBJ2-3; D is perhaps TRBD1 or TRBD2 (5 bases each). In germline, CDR1 is SGHAT, CDR2 FQNNGV. There are 13 residues in the CDR3. The germline V and J ends were trimmed by 5 bases and 5 bases, with 11 bases remaining between them.

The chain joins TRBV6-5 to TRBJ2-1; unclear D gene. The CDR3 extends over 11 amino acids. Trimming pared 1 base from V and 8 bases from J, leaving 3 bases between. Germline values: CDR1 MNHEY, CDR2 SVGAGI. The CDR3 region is CASSYLDEQFF. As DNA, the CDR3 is TGTGCCAGCAGTTACTTGGATGAGCAGTTCTTC.

CDR3 sequence reads: CASSPSSGAAETQYF. The CDR3 DNA reads as TGCGCCAGCAGCCCCTCCTCGGGGGCCGCAGAGACCCAGTACTTC. V is TRBV4-3 and J is TRBJ2-5, with D perhaps TRBD1 or TRBD2 (6 bases each). V was cut by 4 bases and J by 4 bases, with 16 bases left in between. The CDR3 has 15 amino acids. The germline gives CDR1 LGHNA, CDR2 YSLEER.

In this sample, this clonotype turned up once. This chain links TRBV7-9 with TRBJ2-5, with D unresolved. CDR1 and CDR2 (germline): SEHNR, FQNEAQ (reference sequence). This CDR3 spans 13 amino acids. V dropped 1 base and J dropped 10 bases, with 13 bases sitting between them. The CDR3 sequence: CASSLEALLDQYF. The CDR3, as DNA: TGTGCCAGCAGCTTAGAGGCCCTGTTGGACCAGTACTTC.

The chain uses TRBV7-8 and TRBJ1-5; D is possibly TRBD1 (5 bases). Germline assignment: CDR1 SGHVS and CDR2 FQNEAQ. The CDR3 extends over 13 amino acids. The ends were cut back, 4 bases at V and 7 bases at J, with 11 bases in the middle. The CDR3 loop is CASSSRVFQPQHF. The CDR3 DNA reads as TGTGCCAGCAGCTCCAGGGTTTTCCAGCCCCAGCATTTT. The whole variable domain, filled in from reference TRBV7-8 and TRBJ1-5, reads GAGVSQSPRYKVAKRGQDVALRCDPISGHVSLFWYQQALGQGPEFLTYFQNEAQLDKSGLPSDRFFAERPEGSVSTLKIQRTQQEDSAVYLCASSSRVFQPQHFGDGTRLSIL.

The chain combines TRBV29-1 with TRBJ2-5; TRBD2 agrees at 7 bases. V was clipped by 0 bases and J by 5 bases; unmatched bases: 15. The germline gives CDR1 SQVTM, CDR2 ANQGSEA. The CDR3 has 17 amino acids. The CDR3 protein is CSVEDPASGVFLETQYF. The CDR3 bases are TGCAGCGTTGAAGATCCTGCGAGCGGGGTGTTTTTGGAGACCCAGTACTTC.

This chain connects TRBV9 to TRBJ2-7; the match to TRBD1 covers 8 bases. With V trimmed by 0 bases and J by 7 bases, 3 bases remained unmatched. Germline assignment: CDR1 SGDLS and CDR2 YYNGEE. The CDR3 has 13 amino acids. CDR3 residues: CASSVGGTGEQYF. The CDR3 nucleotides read TGTGCCAGCAGCGTAGGAGGGACAGGTGAGCAGTACTTC.

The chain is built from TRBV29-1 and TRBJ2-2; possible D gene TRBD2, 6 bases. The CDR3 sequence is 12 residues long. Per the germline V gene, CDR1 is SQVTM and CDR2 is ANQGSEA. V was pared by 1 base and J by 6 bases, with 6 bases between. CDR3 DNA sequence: TGCAGCGTTGAAGGCGGGGCCGGGGAGCTGTTTTTT. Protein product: CSVEGGAGELFF.

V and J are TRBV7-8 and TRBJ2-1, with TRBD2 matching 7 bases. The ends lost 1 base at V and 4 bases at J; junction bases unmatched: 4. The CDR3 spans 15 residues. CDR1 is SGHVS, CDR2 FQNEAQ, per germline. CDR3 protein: CASSLGAGDYNEQFF. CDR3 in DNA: TGTGCCAGCAGCTTAGGTGCGGGAGATTACAATGAGCAGTTCTTC.

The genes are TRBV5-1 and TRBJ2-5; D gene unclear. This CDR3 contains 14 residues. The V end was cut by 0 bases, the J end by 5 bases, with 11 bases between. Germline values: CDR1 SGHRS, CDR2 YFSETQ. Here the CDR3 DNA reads TGCGCCAGCAGCTTGGAAGGGTTGGCGGAGACCCAGTACTTC. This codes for CASSLEGLAETQYF.

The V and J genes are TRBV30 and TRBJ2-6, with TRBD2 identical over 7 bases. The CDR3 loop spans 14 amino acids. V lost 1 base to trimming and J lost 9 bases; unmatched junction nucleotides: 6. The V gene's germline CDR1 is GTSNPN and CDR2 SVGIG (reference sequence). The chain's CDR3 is CAWSGDYGGNVLTF. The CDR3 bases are TGTGCCTGGAGTGGGGACTATGGTGGCAACGTCCTGACTTTC.

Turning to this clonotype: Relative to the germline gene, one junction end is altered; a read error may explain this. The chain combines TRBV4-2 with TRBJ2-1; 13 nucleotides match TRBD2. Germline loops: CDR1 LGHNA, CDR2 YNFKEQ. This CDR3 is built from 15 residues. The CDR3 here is CAGSQPGLAGNEQFF. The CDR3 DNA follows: TGTGCCGGCAGCCAGCCGGGACTAGCGGGGAATGAGCAGTTCTTC.

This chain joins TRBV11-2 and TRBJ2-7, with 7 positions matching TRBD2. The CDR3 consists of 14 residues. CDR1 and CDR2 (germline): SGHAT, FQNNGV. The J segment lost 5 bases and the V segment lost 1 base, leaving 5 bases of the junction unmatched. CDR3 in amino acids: CASSLAGGVDEQYF. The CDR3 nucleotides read TGTGCCAGCAGCTTAGCGGGAGGAGTGGACGAGCAGTACTTC. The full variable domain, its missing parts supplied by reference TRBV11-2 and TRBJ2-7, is EAGVAQSPRYKIIEKRQSVAFWCNPISGHATLYWYQQILGQGPKLLIQFQNNGVVDDSQLPKDRFSAERLKGVDSTLKIQPAKLEDSAVYLCASSLAGGVDEQYFGPGTRLTVT.

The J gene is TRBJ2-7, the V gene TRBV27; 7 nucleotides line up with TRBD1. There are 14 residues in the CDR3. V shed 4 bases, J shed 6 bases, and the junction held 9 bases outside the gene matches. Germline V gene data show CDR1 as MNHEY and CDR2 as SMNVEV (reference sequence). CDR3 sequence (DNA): TGTGCCAGCAGTTGGGACAGCCCGCTCTCCGAGCAGTACTTC. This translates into CASSWDSPLSEQYF.